In its sample, the clone carrying this T cell receptor beta chain was seen many times. Its specificity is unknown. This entry comes from a study of regulatory T cells in long-lasting Graves disease. As for time point: newly diagnosed GD, antithyroid drugs for less than 3 months. Isolated PBMC RNA provided the starting material for the TCR library. Between the trimmed V and J ends, which lost 3 bases and 0 bases, there was a span of 9 bases. The CDR3 consists of 15 residues. CDR1 KGHSH and CDR2 LQKENI come from the germline V gene. The TCR beta library used iRepertoire HTBI primers with Arm-PCR amplification of CDR3. TCRdb re-called the multiplex PCR reads through MiXCR, storing one row per CDR3 protein. The sample holds 350,000 to 450,000 distinct CDR3 sequences, approximately 16% seen once. Study results and limitations: Persistent Graves' patients possessed reduced TCR diversity relative to recently diagnosed ones. Favored gene segments in persistent disease were TRBV28, TRBJ1-2 and TRBJ2-5.

The data also belong to a second study, concerning T cells in Graves' hyperthyroidism and ophthalmopathy. That work adds: Carried out on the TCR CDR3, a first-round RT-PCR used the HTBI primer set.

Sequencing used peripheral blood mononuclear cells (PBMCs), obtained at new diagnosis, from a patient treated with antithyroid drugs. This chain joins TRBV18 and TRBJ1-5; possibly TRBD1 for D (5 bases). The source is a man aged 40-49 years with Graves disease. In nucleotides, the CDR3 is TGTGCCAGCTCACCGCCGGGGGGTAGCAATCAGCCCCAGCATTTT. Translating it yields CASSPPGGSNQPQHF. Using reference TRBV18 and TRBJ1-5 for the parts outside the CDR3, the full variable domain is NAGVMQNPRHLVRRRGQEARLRCSPMKGHSHVYWYRQLPEEGLKFMVYLQKENIIDESGMPKERFSAEFPKEGPSILRIQQVVRGDSAAYFCASSPPGGSNQPQHFGDGTRLSIL.